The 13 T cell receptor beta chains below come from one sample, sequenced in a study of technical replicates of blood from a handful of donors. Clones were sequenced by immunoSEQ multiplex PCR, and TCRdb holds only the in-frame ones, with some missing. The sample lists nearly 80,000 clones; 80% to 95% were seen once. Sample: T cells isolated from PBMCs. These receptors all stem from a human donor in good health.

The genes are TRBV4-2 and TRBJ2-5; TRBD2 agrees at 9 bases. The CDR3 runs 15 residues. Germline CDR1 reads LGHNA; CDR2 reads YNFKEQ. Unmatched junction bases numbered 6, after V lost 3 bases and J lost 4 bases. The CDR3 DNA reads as TGTGCCAGCAGCCAGGATAGCGGGAGTCTAGAGACCCAGTACTTC. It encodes CASSQDSGSLETQYF.

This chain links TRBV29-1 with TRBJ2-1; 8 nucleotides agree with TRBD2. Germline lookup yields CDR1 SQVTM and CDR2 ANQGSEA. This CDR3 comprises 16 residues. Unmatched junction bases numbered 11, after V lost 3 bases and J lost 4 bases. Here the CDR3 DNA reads TGCAGCGTTGATTTAGGACTAGCTTTGTCGTACAATGAGCAGTTCTTC. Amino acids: CSVDLGLALSYNEQFF.

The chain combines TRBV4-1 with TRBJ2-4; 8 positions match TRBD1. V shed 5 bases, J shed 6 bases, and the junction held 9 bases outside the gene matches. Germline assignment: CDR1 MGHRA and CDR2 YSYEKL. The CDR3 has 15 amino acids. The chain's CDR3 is CASSSPTGEINIQYF. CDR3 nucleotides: TGCGCCAGCAGCTCCCCGACAGGGGAAATAAACATTCAGTACTTC.

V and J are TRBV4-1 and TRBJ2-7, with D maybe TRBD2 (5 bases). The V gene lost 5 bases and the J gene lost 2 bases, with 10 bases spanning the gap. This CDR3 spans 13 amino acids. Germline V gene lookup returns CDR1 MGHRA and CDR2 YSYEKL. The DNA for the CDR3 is TGCGCCAGCAGCGCCACTAGTCCCTACGAGCAGTACTTC. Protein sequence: CASSATSPYEQYF.

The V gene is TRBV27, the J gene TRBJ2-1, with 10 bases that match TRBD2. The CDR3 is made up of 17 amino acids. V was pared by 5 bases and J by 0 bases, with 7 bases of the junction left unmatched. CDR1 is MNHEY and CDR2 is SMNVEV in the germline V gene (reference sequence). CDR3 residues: CASSGLAEMSSYNEQFF. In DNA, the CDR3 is TGTGCCAGCAGTGGACTAGCGGAGATGAGCTCCTACAATGAGCAGTTCTTC.

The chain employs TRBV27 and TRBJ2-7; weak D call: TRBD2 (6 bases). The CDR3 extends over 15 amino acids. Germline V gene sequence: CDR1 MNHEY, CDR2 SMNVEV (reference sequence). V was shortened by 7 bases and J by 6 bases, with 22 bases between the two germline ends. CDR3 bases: TGTGCCAGCATCCACTTAGCCGGGGAGGTCCGCGAGCAGTACTTC. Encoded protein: CASIHLAGEVREQYF.

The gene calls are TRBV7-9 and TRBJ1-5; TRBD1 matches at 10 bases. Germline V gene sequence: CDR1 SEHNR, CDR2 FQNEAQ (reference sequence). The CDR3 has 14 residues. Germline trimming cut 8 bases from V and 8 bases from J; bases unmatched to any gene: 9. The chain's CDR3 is CASGWGQGREPQHF. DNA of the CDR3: TGTGCCAGCGGATGGGGACAGGGGAGGGAGCCCCAGCATTTT.

CDR3 residues: CASSPFLSREAFF. The CDR3 DNA reads as TGTGCCAGCAGTCCGTTTCTGAGCCGTGAAGCTTTCTTT. The chain joins TRBV27 to TRBJ1-1; D not certain. The CDR3 covers 13 residues. Germline V gives CDR1 MNHEY, CDR2 SMNVEV (reference sequence). V lost 5 bases, J lost 7 bases, and 14 bases lay in between.

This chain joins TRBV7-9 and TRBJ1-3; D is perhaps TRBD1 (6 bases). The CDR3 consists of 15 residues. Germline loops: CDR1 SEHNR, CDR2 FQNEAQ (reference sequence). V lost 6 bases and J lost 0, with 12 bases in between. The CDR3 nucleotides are TGTGCCAGCAGTTGGACAGATCTCTCTGGAAACACCATATATTTT. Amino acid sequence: CASSWTDLSGNTIYF.

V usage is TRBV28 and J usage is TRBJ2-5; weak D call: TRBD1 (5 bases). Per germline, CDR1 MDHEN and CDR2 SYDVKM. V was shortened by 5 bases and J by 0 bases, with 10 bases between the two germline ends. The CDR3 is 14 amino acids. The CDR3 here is CASSLTGYQETQYF. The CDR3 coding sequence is TGTGCCAGCAGTCTTACAGGATACCAAGAGACCCAGTACTTC.

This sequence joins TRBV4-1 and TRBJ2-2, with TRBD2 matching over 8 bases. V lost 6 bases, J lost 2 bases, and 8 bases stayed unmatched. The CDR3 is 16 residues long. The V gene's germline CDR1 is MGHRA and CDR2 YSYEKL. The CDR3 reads CASSPRAGDNTGELFF. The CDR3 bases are TGCGCCAGCAGTCCCCGAGCGGGAGATAACACCGGGGAGCTGTTTTTT.

The CDR3 nucleotides are TGCGCCAGCAGAGTCAGAAACGAAAACACTGAAGCTTTCTTT. Protein sequence: CASRVRNENTEAFF. The V gene is TRBV5-1, the J gene TRBJ1-1; D gene ambiguous. Germline V CDR1 and CDR2: SGHRS, YFSETQ. Between the trimmed V and J ends, which lost 5 bases and 2 bases, there was a span of 13 bases. This CDR3 region has 14 residues.

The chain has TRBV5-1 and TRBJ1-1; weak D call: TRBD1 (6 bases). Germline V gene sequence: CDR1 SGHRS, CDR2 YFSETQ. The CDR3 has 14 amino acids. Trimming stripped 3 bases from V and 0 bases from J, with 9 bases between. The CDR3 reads CASSWTELNTEAFF. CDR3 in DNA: TGCGCCAGCAGCTGGACAGAACTGAACACTGAAGCTTTCTTT.